These 24 T cell receptor beta chains share one sample of origin, sequenced in a study of human T cells and chemical hapten exposure. Documented time point: patch test 1, 2 weeks after DPC sensitization. The sample's treatment: therapeutic diphenylcyclopropenone sensitization with weekly scalp DPC. In TCRdb, the RACE reads were re-called with MiXCR into one record per CDR3 protein. The sample records 95,000 to 130,000 distinct CDR3 sequences, around an eighth being singletons. Sequenced here: whole blood, sampled in connection with sensitization to the hapten diphenylcyclopropenone (DPC). These receptor sequences come from a woman aged 45-60 years with alopecia areata. Some clones in this sample may be carry-over from other donors' samples.

This clonotype was recorded at least ten times. The chain carries TRBV6-1 and TRBJ1-1; unclear D gene. Germline V gives CDR1 MNHNS, CDR2 SASEGT. Trimming pared 6 bases from V and 4 bases from J, leaving 12 bases between. The CDR3 sequence is 13 residues long. The CDR3 protein is CASSQRQRTEAFF. In nucleotides, the CDR3 is TGTGCCAGCAGCCAGCGGCAACGCACTGAAGCTTTCTTT.

This chain links TRBV18 with TRBJ1-5; 11 bases fit TRBD1. The V gene end was trimmed by 3 bases and the J gene end by 6 bases; junction bases not matched to a gene: 16. This CDR3 is 19 amino acids long. From germline, CDR1 is KGHSH and CDR2 LQKENI. CDR3 region: CASSPSSSTGTGGLQPQHF. CDR3 nucleotide sequence: TGTGCCAGCTCACCTAGCTCTTCAACCGGGACAGGGGGTCTTCAGCCCCAGCATTTT.

The sample holds many counts of this clonotype. V usage is TRBV28 and J usage is TRBJ1-4, with D possibly matching TRBD1 (5 bases). Germline CDR1 MDHEN, CDR2 SYDVKM. With 6 bases removed from V and 8 bases from J, the gap between germline ends came to 16 bases. CDR3 length: 14 residues. CDR3 protein: CASSPGGVAEKLFF. The CDR3 coding sequence is TGTGCCAGCAGCCCTGGGGGGGTAGCGGAAAAACTGTTTTTT.

J is TRBJ2-7 and V is TRBV19; no firm D call. The CDR3 spans 14 residues. Germline V lookup: CDR1 LNHDA, CDR2 SQIVND (reference sequence). V gave up 3 bases and J gave up 4 bases, with 13 bases separating them. The CDR3 protein is CASSIQAAKYEQYF. The CDR3 region has the DNA TGTGCCAGTAGTATTCAGGCAGCCAAATACGAGCAGTACTTC.

This clonotype was recorded a few times. This chain links TRBV18 with TRBJ1-4; D gene unclear. The CDR3 totals 13 residues. Germline CDR1 and CDR2: KGHSH and LQKENI. The germline V and J ends were trimmed by 2 bases and 6 bases, with 7 bases remaining between them. Here the CDR3 reads CASSPKPDEKLFF. Written as DNA, the CDR3 is TGTGCCAGCTCACCAAAGCCCGATGAAAAACTGTTTTTT.

This clonotype has just a few counts. This rearrangement joins TRBV24-1 to TRBJ2-3; D unclear. Deletions cut 5 bases from V and 1 base from J, with 9 bases between. Germline V lookup: CDR1 KGHDR, CDR2 SFDVKD. The CDR3 spans 14 residues. The CDR3 coding sequence is TGTGCCACCAGTGGAAACGGCCGCACAGATACGCAGTATTTT. It is translated as CATSGNGRTDTQYF.

The V and J genes are TRBV28 and TRBJ1-3; no firm D call. Germline V gene lookup returns CDR1 MDHEN and CDR2 SYDVKM. This CDR3 contains 12 residues. V was clipped by 5 bases and J by 4 bases, with 6 bases between them. The CDR3 DNA follows: TGTGCCAGCAGTCTAGGCGGAAACACCATATATTTT. It codes for CASSLGGNTIYF.

The V and J genes are TRBV28 and TRBJ2-7; D uncertain. The length of the CDR3 is 13 residues. The ends were cut back, 2 bases at V and 2 bases at J, with 7 bases in the middle. Germline V gene sequence: CDR1 MDHEN, CDR2 SYDVKM. CDR3: CASSLAVTYEQYF. CDR3 coding DNA: TGTGCCAGCAGTTTAGCAGTTACCTACGAGCAGTACTTC.

This clonotype was found many times. This chain joins TRBV11-3 and TRBJ2-3; D gene unclear. In germline, CDR1 is SGHNT, CDR2 YENEEA. Between the trimmed V and J ends, which lost 5 bases and 2 bases, there was a span of 11 bases. The CDR3 runs 14 residues. In nucleotides, the CDR3 is TGTGCCAGCAGCCCCGGAACACACACAGATACGCAGTATTTT. This codes for CASSPGTHTDTQYF. The entire variable domain, with the rest obtained from reference TRBV11-3 and TRBJ2-3, is as follows: EAGVVQSPRYKIIEKKQPVAFWCNPISGHNTLYWYLQNLGQGPELLIRYENEEAVDDSQLPKDRFSAERLKGVDSTLKIQPAELGDSAVYLCASSPGTHTDTQYFGPGTRLTVL.

With regard to this clonotype: Relative to the germline gene, one junction end is altered; a read error may explain this. This sequence joins TRBV20-1 and TRBJ1-3; tentatively, D is TRBD1 (6 bases). Germline V CDR1 and CDR2: DFQATT, SNEGSKA (reference sequence). The CDR3 has 13 amino acids. As DNA, the CDR3 is TGCAGTGCACAGGGCCCCTCTGGAAACACTATATATTTT. As protein: CSAQGPSGNTIYF.

The chain uses TRBV4-3 and TRBJ1-5; maybe TRBD1 (6 bases). V was pared by 2 bases and J by 3 bases, with 14 bases between. The V gene's germline CDR1 is LGHNA and CDR2 YSLEER. The CDR3 loop spans 16 amino acids. This chain's CDR3 is CASSQQIQGLNQPQHF. The CDR3 DNA reads TGCGCCAGCAGCCAACAGATCCAGGGGCTCAATCAGCCCCAGCATTTT.

This clonotype was seen repeatedly, ten times or more. This chain connects TRBV29-1 to TRBJ1-1, with D hard to call. Germline CDR1 reads SQVTM; CDR2 reads ANQGSEA. The V end lost 1 base, the J end lost 0 bases, and 3 bases lay between the germline ends. The length of the CDR3 is 12 residues. DNA for the CDR3: TGCAGCGTTGAAGCAGTGAACACTGAAGCTTTCTTT. Its translation is CSVEAVNTEAFF. Based on the CDR3 plus reference TRBV29-1 and TRBJ1-1, the full variable domain is SAVISQKPSRDICQRGTSLTIQCQVDSQVTMMFWYRQQPGQSLTLIATANQGSEATYESGFVIDKFPISRPNLTFSTLTVSNMSPEDSSIYLCSVEAVNTEAFFGQGTRLTVV.

This clonotype was observed at least ten times. This rearrangement joins TRBV9 to TRBJ2-1; 10 bases are shared with TRBD2. V was pared by 0 bases and J by 9 bases, with 6 bases of the junction left unmatched. From germline, CDR1 is SGDLS and CDR2 YYNGEE. The CDR3 loop spans 15 amino acids. The CDR3 loop reads CASSVERGGRPEQFF. The CDR3 nucleotides read TGTGCCAGCAGCGTAGAGCGGGGGGGCCGCCCTGAGCAGTTCTTC. Complete variable domain (other parts from reference TRBV9 and TRBJ2-1): DSGVTQTPKHLITATGQRVTLRCSPRSGDLSVYWYQQSLDQGLQFLIQYYNGEERAKGNILERFSAQQFPDLHSELNLSSLELGDSALYFCASSVERGGRPEQFFGPGTRLTVL.

The sample holds a few counts of this clonotype. The chain combines TRBV7-8 with TRBJ1-5, with D possibly TRBD1 on 5 matching bases. CDR3 length: 14 amino acids. Germline V lookup: CDR1 SGHVS, CDR2 FQNEAQ. Trimming left V 2 bases short and J 3 bases short, with 8 bases between. The CDR3: CASSLRQFNQPQHF. The CDR3 region has the DNA TGTGCCAGCAGCTTAAGACAGTTCAATCAGCCCCAGCATTTT. The full variable domain, with the rest looked up from reference TRBV7-8 and TRBJ1-5, is GAGVSQSPRYKVAKRGQDVALRCDPISGHVSLFWYQQALGQGPEFLTYFQNEAQLDKSGLPSDRFFAERPEGSVSTLKIQRTQQEDSAVYLCASSLRQFNQPQHFGDGTRLSIL.

This clonotype was detected ten times or more. The rearrangement joins TRBV18 to TRBJ2-7; 8 nucleotides agree with TRBD1. The junction had 12 bases not matched to a gene; V was cut back by 1 base and J by 10 bases. This CDR3 spans 15 amino acids. CDR1 and CDR2 (germline): KGHSH, LQKENI. This CDR3 is CASSPQQGVPSPQYF. In DNA, the CDR3 is TGTGCCAGCTCACCACAACAGGGGGTTCCCTCGCCACAGTACTTC.

This clonotype was recorded a few times. V and J are TRBV27 and TRBJ2-3; the D gene could be TRBD1 or TRBD2 (5 bases each). CDR3 length: 18 amino acids. V lost 4 bases, J lost 4 bases, and 24 bases lay in between. Germline assignment: CDR1 MNHEY and CDR2 SMNVEV (reference sequence). The CDR3 is CASSSLTSGLLGADTQYF. The CDR3 DNA is TGTGCCAGCAGTTCCCTGACGTCAGGACTGCTAGGGGCAGATACGCAGTATTTT.

In its sample, this clonotype was seen many times. The chain has TRBV18 and TRBJ1-5; 10 bases match TRBD1. The CDR3 is 18 amino acids. V lost 3 bases, J lost 6 bases, and 14 bases stayed unmatched. In germline, CDR1 is KGHSH, CDR2 LQKENI. The chain's CDR3 is CASSPMTGGEGRGQPQHF. DNA for the CDR3: TGTGCCAGCTCACCTATGACAGGGGGCGAGGGACGCGGTCAGCCCCAGCATTTT.

The chain joins TRBV6-5 to TRBJ1-3; 7 nucleotides line up with TRBD1. This CDR3 contains 17 residues. CDR1 MNHEY and CDR2 SVGAGI come from the germline V gene. V lost 0 bases, J lost 0 bases, and 5 bases stayed unmatched. CDR3 in DNA: TGTGCCAGCAGTTACTCGGGCAGGGGGGACTCTGGAAACACCATATATTTT. Translation: CASSYSGRGDSGNTIYF.

In this sample, this clonotype turned up a few times. V usage is TRBV9 and J usage is TRBJ1-1; D not resolved. V was clipped by 0 bases and J by 9 bases, with 12 bases between them. Germline-derived CDR1 and CDR2 are SGDLS and YYNGEE. This CDR3 is 13 amino acids long. CDR3 in amino acids: CASSVGPDRQAFF. CDR3 coding DNA: TGTGCCAGCAGCGTAGGTCCAGATAGGCAAGCTTTCTTT.

Ten or more counts support this clonotype. This chain joins TRBV7-2 and TRBJ2-7; no clear D. The CDR3 covers 12 residues. V lost 1 base to trimming and J lost 10 bases, with 11 bases between them. The V gene's germline CDR1 is SGHTA and CDR2 FQGNSA. The CDR3 loop reads CASSLGSRFQYF. For the CDR3, the DNA is TGTGCCAGCAGCTTAGGTTCTCGTTTCCAGTACTTC.

J is TRBJ2-1 and V is TRBV12-5; the D gene is possibly TRBD1 (5 bases). Germline V gene data show CDR1 as LGHNT and CDR2 as FRNRAP. The CDR3 is 18 residues long. V lost 2 bases to trimming and J lost 5 bases, with 22 bases between them. The CDR3 coding sequence is TGTGCTAGTGGTTTGCAGGTACGGTCACAGGCCCCCAACAATGAGCAGTTCTTC. As protein: CASGLQVRSQAPNNEQFF. The full variable domain, its missing parts supplied by reference TRBV12-5 and TRBJ2-1, is DARVTQTPRHKVTEMGQEVTMRCQPILGHNTVFWYRQTMMQGLELLAYFRNRAPLDDSGMPKDRFSAEMPDATLATLKIQPSEPRDSAVYFCASGLQVRSQAPNNEQFFGPGTRLTVL.

Turning to this clonotype: A single base separates this from a much larger clone, so it may be a read error. CDR3 sequence reads: CASGDYGFLFF. Here the CDR3 DNA reads TGTGCCAGCGGGGACTACGGGTTCCTGTTCTTC. The chain uses TRBV3-1 and TRBJ2-1, with TRBD2 matching over 7 bases. J lost 15 bases, V lost 8 bases, and 10 bases had no gene match. The CDR3 totals 11 residues. Germline V gives CDR1 LGHDT, CDR2 YNNKEL (reference sequence).

The rearrangement joins TRBV21-1 to TRBJ2-3; the D call of TRBD2 is as the table states it, not checked on the DNA. TRBV21-1 is flagged as a pseudogene. CDR3 length: 19 amino acids. The CDR3 region has the DNA TGTGCCAGCAGCAAAGCAAGGCTAGCGGGAGGGCCGAGCACAGATACGCAGTATTTT. It codes for CASSKARLAGGPSTDTQYF.

This clonotype was seen repeatedly, ten times or more. The chain recombines TRBV27 with TRBJ1-2; D may be TRBD1 (5 bases). The germline V and J ends were trimmed by 3 bases and 2 bases, with 10 bases remaining between them. Germline V gene sequence: CDR1 MNHEY, CDR2 SMNVEV (reference sequence). This CDR3 is built from 14 residues. For the CDR3, the DNA is TGTGCCAGCAGTTTGGAGGGGAAGAACTATGGCTACACCTTC. Protein: CASSLEGKNYGYTF.